Below, 30 T cell receptor beta chains from the same sample are listed, as sequenced in a study of shared clonotypes between healthy human individuals. Sequencing was performed with immunoSEQ multiplex PCR; in TCRdb, only in-frame clones are kept and a portion is missing. The sample carries 700,000 or so clones, 72% recorded once. Sequencing used memory CD4+ T cells sorted from blood. Stated subset: CD45RA-negative fraction. Receptor source: a woman in her twenties or thirties in good health.

This clone was seen just once. V is TRBV13 and J is TRBJ2-1; 9 bases are shared with TRBD2. The V gene end was trimmed by 3 bases and the J gene end by 2 bases; junction bases not matched to a gene: 8. CDR3 length: 17 residues. Germline loops: CDR1 PRHDT, CDR2 FYEKMQ (reference sequence). The CDR3 coding sequence is TGTGCCAGCAGCTTTGGAGCTAGCGGGATTCCCTACAATGAGCAGTTCTTC. It yields the protein CASSFGASGIPYNEQFF.

In nucleotides, the CDR3 is TGTGCCAGCAACCTACTAGATAACTCCTACGAGCAGTACTTC. It specifies CASNLLDNSYEQYF. This chain links TRBV5-6 with TRBJ2-7, with D perhaps matching TRBD2 (5 bases). Trimming took 6 bases from V and 0 from J, leaving 13 bases between them. The CDR3 sequence is 14 residues long. The germline gives CDR1 SGHDT, CDR2 YYEEEE.

J is TRBJ1-1 and V is TRBV7-9; 7 bases agree with TRBD1. The CDR3 sequence is 15 residues long. With 3 bases clipped from V and 0 bases from J, the junction kept 4 bases outside the gene matches. Germline loops: CDR1 SEHNR, CDR2 FQNEAQ (reference sequence). The CDR3 DNA reads TGTGCCAGCAGCTTTCTACAGGGGATGAACACTGAAGCTTTCTTT. This encodes CASSFLQGMNTEAFF.

This clone was observed a handful of times. The chain has TRBV14 and TRBJ2-7; possible D gene TRBD2, 7 bases. There are 18 residues in the CDR3. CDR1 and CDR2 (germline): SGHDN, FVKESK. Between the trimmed V and J ends, which lost 2 bases and 2 bases, there was a span of 22 bases. In DNA, the CDR3 is TGTGCCAGCAGCCAAAAGGGGGGGCGAGGGCCTTTCGCCTACGAGCAGTACTTC. Amino acid sequence: CASSQKGGRGPFAYEQYF.

V usage is TRBV18 and J usage is TRBJ1-4; a weak D match, TRBD1 (6 bases). V was trimmed by 6 bases and J by 4 bases, leaving 18 bases between them. Germline V gives CDR1 KGHSH, CDR2 LQKENI. CDR3 length equals 16 residues. The CDR3 DNA follows: TGTGCCAGCTCCCAGAACAAGGGGGACGGTAATGAAAAACTGTTTTTT. Protein sequence: CASSQNKGDGNEKLFF. The variable domain in full, completed from reference TRBV18 and TRBJ1-4, reads NAGVMQNPRHLVRRRGQEARLRCSPMKGHSHVYWYRQLPEEGLKFMVYLQKENIIDESGMPKERFSAEFPKEGPSILRIQQVVRGDSAAYFCASSQNKGDGNEKLFFGSGTQLSVL.

This chain links TRBV9 with TRBJ2-1; the D is unclear. V dropped 4 bases and J dropped 5 bases, with 10 bases sitting between them. The CDR3 is made up of 13 amino acids. Looked up from germline, CDR1 is SGDLS and CDR2 is YYNGEE. The CDR3 protein is CASSSRQDNEQFF. The CDR3 nucleotides read TGTGCCAGCAGCTCCCGGCAGGACAATGAGCAGTTCTTC.

The rearrangement links TRBV7-2 to TRBJ2-1; D uncertain. The CDR3 has 13 residues. The germline V and J ends were trimmed by 1 base and 6 bases, with 7 bases remaining between them. Looked up from germline, CDR1 is SGHTA and CDR2 is FQGNSA. The CDR3 coding sequence is TGTGCCAGCAGCTTAGGGGGATTCAATGAGCAGTTCTTC. Its protein product is CASSLGGFNEQFF.

The V and J genes are TRBV5-4 and TRBJ2-1, with 12 bases identical to TRBD2. The ends lost 6 bases at V and 4 bases at J; junction bases unmatched: 2. CDR3 length: 14 residues. The germline V gene has CDR1 SGHNT and CDR2 YYREEE (reference sequence). CDR3 loop: CASTLAGGYNEQFF. The DNA of the CDR3 is TGTGCCAGCACCCTAGCGGGAGGGTACAATGAGCAGTTCTTC.

This rearrangement joins TRBV5-4 to TRBJ1-4; 7 bases are a match to TRBD1. The V and J ends lost 4 bases and 11 bases, in that order; junction bases with no gene match: 14. Germline CDR1 and CDR2: SGHNT and YYREEE (reference sequence). The CDR3 is 15 amino acids. The DNA of the CDR3 is TGTGCCAGCAGCCAAGGGGACAGTGACCTTGGTAAACTGTTTTTT. Encoded protein: CASSQGDSDLGKLFF.

This chain connects TRBV11-2 to TRBJ2-2; D perhaps matches TRBD2 (6 bases). The ends were cut back, 3 bases at V and 5 bases at J, with 16 bases in the middle. Germline V gene sequence: CDR1 SGHAT, CDR2 FQNNGV. CDR3 length: 16 residues. The CDR3 DNA follows: TGTGCCAGCAGCTTGTTACCGGGACTTACAACCGGGGAGCTGTTTTTT. Amino acids: CASSLLPGLTTGELFF.

V usage is TRBV29-1 and J usage is TRBJ1-4; TRBD1 agrees at 7 bases. V trimming: 5 bases; J trimming: 2 bases; junction bases outside the gene matches: 11. The CDR3 spans 16 residues. Germline CDR1 and CDR2: SQVTM and ANQGSEA. Written as DNA, the CDR3 is TGCAGCGTTACTTTGACAGGGTGGGCTACTAATGAAAAACTGTTTTTT. It specifies CSVTLTGWATNEKLFF.

V usage is TRBV28 and J usage is TRBJ1-5; a possible D gene is TRBD1 (5 bases). Germline values: CDR1 MDHEN, CDR2 SYDVKM. The CDR3 length is 16 residues. Deletions cut 5 bases from V and 6 bases from J, with 20 bases between. The CDR3 region has the DNA TGTGCCAGCAGTCTTCGGGACGGAGTAGTAACTCAGCCCCAGCATTTT. It yields the protein CASSLRDGVVTQPQHF.

The chain joins TRBV11-2 to TRBJ2-1, with 8 bases fitting TRBD2. The germline V gene has CDR1 SGHAT and CDR2 FQNNGV. The length of the CDR3 is 15 residues. Trimming at V came to 1 base and at J to 9 bases, leaving 8 bases not matched to a gene. CDR3 sequence: CASSLGRLAGGEQFF. CDR3 bases: TGTGCCAGCAGCTTAGGTCGTCTAGCGGGCGGTGAGCAGTTCTTC.

The V call is TRBV2, the J call TRBJ2-1; 11 bases map to TRBD2. The germline V gene encodes CDR1 SNHLY and CDR2 FYNNEI. The trim removed 3 bases at V and 6 bases at J, leaving 4 bases unmatched. This CDR3 spans 15 amino acids. The CDR3 region has the DNA TGTGCCAGCAGTGACCGAGGGACTAGCGGCAATGAGCAGTTCTTC. Translated, it gives CASSDRGTSGNEQFF.

This chain uses TRBV4-1 with TRBJ2-1; D possibly matches TRBD1 or TRBD2 (7 bases each). This CDR3 has 17 residues. The ends were cut back, 4 bases at V and 6 bases at J, with 22 bases in the middle. Germline V gives CDR1 MGHRA, CDR2 YSYEKL. CDR3 amino acids: CASSRRQGGYEGNEQFF. CDR3 nucleotide sequence: TGCGCCAGCAGCCGCAGACAGGGAGGGTATGAGGGCAATGAGCAGTTCTTC.

This chain joins TRBV5-6 and TRBJ2-5, with TRBD1 as a possible D gene (6 bases). V shed 4 bases and J shed 2 bases, with 12 bases lying between them. CDR1 is SGHDT and CDR2 is YYEEEE in the germline V gene. This CDR3 is built from 14 residues. The CDR3 DNA sequence: TGTGCCAGCAGCCCCGGACAGCGTCAAGAGACCCAGTACTTC. It is translated as CASSPGQRQETQYF.

This clone showed up just a few times. The V and J genes are TRBV10-1 and TRBJ2-7; 7 bases are shared with TRBD1. The V gene's germline CDR1 is WNHNN and CDR2 SYGVQD (reference sequence). The CDR3 consists of 14 residues. The V and J ends lost 5 bases and 2 bases, in that order; junction bases with no gene match: 6. CDR3 in amino acids: CASSKGQSTYEQYF. The CDR3 bases are TGCGCCAGCAGTAAGGGACAGTCTACCTACGAGCAGTACTTC.

The V and J genes are TRBV7-9 and TRBJ1-2; D ambiguous. The CDR3 length is 14 residues. Germline V CDR1 and CDR2: SEHNR, FQNEAQ (reference sequence). V was shortened by 2 bases and J by 8 bases, with 15 bases between the two germline ends. The CDR3 sequence is CASSLSHPTTGYTF. Here the CDR3 DNA reads TGTGCCAGCAGCTTAAGCCACCCGACGACCGGCTACACCTTC.

This chain uses TRBV4-1 with TRBJ2-1; TRBD2 matches 8 bases. Germline V lookup: CDR1 MGHRA, CDR2 YSYEKL. V lost 3 bases, J lost 3 bases, and 4 bases stayed unmatched. The CDR3 has 15 amino acids. DNA for the CDR3: TGCGCCAGCAGCCACGGGACTAGTCTCTACAATGAGCAGTTCTTC. It is translated as CASSHGTSLYNEQFF.

The V call is TRBV18, the J call TRBJ1-2, with D perhaps TRBD1 (5 bases). The CDR3 runs 15 residues. Germline values: CDR1 KGHSH, CDR2 LQKENI. V gave up 1 base and J gave up 7 bases, with 16 bases separating them. CDR3 in amino acids: CASSPQKAHGGGYTF. The CDR3 DNA reads as TGTGCCAGCTCACCACAGAAGGCTCACGGGGGTGGCTACACCTTC.

Concerning this clone: The sample holds other DNA sequences that translate to the same CDR3. The V gene is TRBV7-2, the J gene TRBJ1-5, with D hard to call. V lost 3 bases to trimming and J lost 7 bases, with 7 bases between them. The CDR3 contains 12 residues. Germline values: CDR1 SGHTA, CDR2 FQGNSA. The CDR3: CASSFPGQPQHF. DNA of the CDR3: TGTGCCAGCAGCTTCCCGGGACAGCCCCAGCATTTT.

This chain uses TRBV30 with TRBJ2-7; D is uncertain. In germline, CDR1 is GTSNPN, CDR2 SVGIG (reference sequence). Trimming shortened V by 3 bases and J by 0 bases, and 18 bases separated the two germline ends. The CDR3 totals 16 residues. For the CDR3, the DNA is TGTGCCTGGAGCGGCGCGAGCTCTTATTACTCCTACGAGCAGTACTTC. Translated: CAWSGASSYYSYEQYF.

The J gene is TRBJ1-4, the V gene TRBV10-3, with a tentative D call TRBD1 (6 bases). Germline lookup yields CDR1 ENHRY and CDR2 SYGVKD. The CDR3 is 15 amino acids. V lost 7 bases to trimming and J lost 5 bases, with 17 bases between them. The DNA of the CDR3 is TGTGCCATCAAAGGGTCCAGTGACAGGAATGAAAAACTGTTTTTT. Its translation is CAIKGSSDRNEKLFF.

This clone has a handful of counts. Other DNA variants within this sample encode the same CDR3. The genes are TRBV14 and TRBJ1-1; a weak D match, TRBD1 (5 bases). V lost 2 bases and J lost 3, with 7 bases in between. The CDR3 loop spans 13 amino acids. CDR1 SGHDN and CDR2 FVKESK come from the germline V gene. The chain's CDR3 is CASSQQGYTEAFF. The CDR3 coding sequence is TGTGCCAGCAGCCAACAGGGCTACACTGAAGCTTTCTTT.

The J gene is TRBJ2-4, the V gene TRBV28, with D maybe TRBD1 (5 bases). V lost 2 bases and J lost 1, with 12 bases in between. CDR3 length: 16 residues. Germline-derived CDR1 and CDR2 are MDHEN and SYDVKM. The CDR3 sequence is CASSLIGAGAKNIQYF. Here the CDR3 DNA reads TGTGCCAGCAGTTTAATTGGCGCAGGGGCCAAAAACATTCAGTACTTC. Using reference TRBV28 and TRBJ2-4 for the parts outside the CDR3, the full variable domain is DVKVTQSSRYLVKRTGEKVFLECVQDMDHENMFWYRQDPGLGLRLIYFSYDVKMKEKGDIPEGYSVSREKKERFSLILESASTNQTSMYLCASSLIGAGAKNIQYFGAGTRLSVL.

This clone was observed at least ten times. The chain links TRBV25-1 to TRBJ1-1; no definite D call. V was cut by 4 bases and J by 9 bases, with 9 bases left in between. The CDR3 sequence is 11 residues long. Germline CDR1 reads MGHDK; CDR2 reads SYGVNS. The CDR3 sequence: CASSVSSQAFF. DNA of the CDR3: TGTGCCAGCAGTGTAAGCAGCCAAGCTTTCTTT.

V gene TRBV5-1 combines with J gene TRBJ1-4; D uncertain. Trimming stripped 4 bases from V and 0 bases from J, with 10 bases between. Germline V gene lookup returns CDR1 SGHRS and CDR2 YFSETQ. There are 15 residues in the CDR3. CDR3 amino acids: CASSMTRATNEKLFF. CDR3 DNA sequence: TGCGCCAGCAGCATGACCCGTGCAACTAATGAAAAACTGTTTTTT.

The chain carries TRBV7-3 and TRBJ2-2, with 9 nucleotides matching TRBD2. The V gene's germline CDR1 is SGHTA and CDR2 FQGTGA. The CDR3 runs to 16 residues. The V segment lost 3 bases and the J segment 4 bases; nucleotides outside the gene matches: 6. The chain's CDR3 is CASSFAGGRGTGELFF. In DNA form, the CDR3 reads TGTGCCAGCAGCTTCGCGGGAGGGCGAGGCACCGGGGAGCTGTTTTTT.

V and J are TRBV11-2 and TRBJ2-7; no reliable D call. With 5 bases removed from V and 5 bases from J, the gap between germline ends came to 22 bases. The CDR3 has 16 residues. Germline V lookup: CDR1 SGHAT, CDR2 FQNNGV. The CDR3 nucleotides are TGTGCCAGCAGCGCATCGGTACCCATCCTAAAAAACGAGCAGTACTTC. It yields the protein CASSASVPILKNEQYF.

This clone was seen a few times. The chain has TRBV18 and TRBJ1-4; a weak D match, TRBD1 (6 bases). The CDR3 extends over 15 amino acids. Germline loops: CDR1 KGHSH, CDR2 LQKENI. V was trimmed by 3 bases and J by 10 bases, leaving 18 bases between them. DNA of the CDR3: TGTGCCAGCTCACCGGGTCCGGACAGAGCGTCAAAACTGTTTTTT. Its protein product is CASSPGPDRASKLFF.